This T cell receptor (beta chain) stems from a study of Graves' ophthalmopathy and Graves' hyperthyroidism. Trimming took off 0 bases at V and 1 base at J, with 6 bases between the two ends. The CDR3 spans 14 residues. Germline V CDR1 and CDR2: SEHNR, FQNEAQ (reference sequence). Study conclusions and caveats: Thyroid clonotypes that were expanded above 0.001 frequency mostly also appeared in blood. The model flagged ophthalmopathy progression at 55% to 71% sensitivity and 72% to 80% specificity.

Ten or more counts support this clonotype. Its antigen is not identified. New diagnoses, under 2 months' duration, and ages 18 to 65 characterized the hyperthyroidism patients. Researchers turned away patients with other autoimmune diseases, uncontrolled infections, pregnancy or lactation. As the template, RNA transcripts were used to amplify TCR beta CDR3 regions. First-round RT-PCR employed HTBI primers, with a second-round multiplex PCR after it. TCRdb reprocessed the multiplex PCR reads via MiXCR and lists one record per CDR3 protein. The sample yields over a million distinct CDR3 sequences, less than 45% seen once.

The source material was peripheral blood or thyroid tissue (not recorded which). The chain employs TRBV7-9 and TRBJ1-2; D gene unclear. This sequence originates from an adult man with Graves' hyperthyroidism. The CDR3 loop is CASSLARVNYGYTF. As DNA, the CDR3 is TGTGCCAGCAGCTTAGCCCGAGTTAACTATGGCTACACCTTC. Full variable domain (missing parts from reference TRBV7-9 and TRBJ1-2): DTGVSQNPRHKITKRGQNVTFRCDPISEHNRLYWYRQTLGQGPEFLTYFQNEAQLEKSRLLSDRFSAERPKGSFSTLEIQRTEQGDSAMYLCASSLARVNYGYTFGSGTRLTVV.